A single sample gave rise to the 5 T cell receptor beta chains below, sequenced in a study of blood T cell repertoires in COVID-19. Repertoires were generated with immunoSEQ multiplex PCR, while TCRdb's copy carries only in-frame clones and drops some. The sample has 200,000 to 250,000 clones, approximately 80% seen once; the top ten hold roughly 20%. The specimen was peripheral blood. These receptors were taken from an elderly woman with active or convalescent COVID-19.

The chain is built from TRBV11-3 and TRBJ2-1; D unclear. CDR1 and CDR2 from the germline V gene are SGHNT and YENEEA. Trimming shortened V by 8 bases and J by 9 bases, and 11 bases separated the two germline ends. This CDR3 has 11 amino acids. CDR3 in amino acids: CASRISLEQFF. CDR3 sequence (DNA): TGTGCCAGCCGGATTAGCCTTGAGCAGTTCTTC.

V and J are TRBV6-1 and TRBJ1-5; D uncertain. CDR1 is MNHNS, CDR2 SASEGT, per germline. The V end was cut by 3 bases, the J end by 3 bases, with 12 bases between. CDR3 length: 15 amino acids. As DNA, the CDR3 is TGTGCCAGCAGTGATAATACTATGGACAATCAGCCCCAGCATTTT. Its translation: CASSDNTMDNQPQHF.

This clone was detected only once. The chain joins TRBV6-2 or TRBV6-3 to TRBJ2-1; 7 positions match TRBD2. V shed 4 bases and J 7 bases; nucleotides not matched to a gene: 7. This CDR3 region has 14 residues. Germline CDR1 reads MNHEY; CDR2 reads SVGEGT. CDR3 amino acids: CASSSSLATNEQFF. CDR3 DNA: TGTGCCAGCAGTTCCTCACTAGCGACAAATGAGCAGTTCTTC.

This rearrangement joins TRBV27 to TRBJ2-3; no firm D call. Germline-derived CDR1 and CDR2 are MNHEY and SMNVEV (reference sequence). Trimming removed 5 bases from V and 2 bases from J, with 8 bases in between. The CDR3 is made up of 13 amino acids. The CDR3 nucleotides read TGTGCCAGCAGTGGTGTCTACACAGATACGCAGTATTTT. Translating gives CASSGVYTDTQYF.

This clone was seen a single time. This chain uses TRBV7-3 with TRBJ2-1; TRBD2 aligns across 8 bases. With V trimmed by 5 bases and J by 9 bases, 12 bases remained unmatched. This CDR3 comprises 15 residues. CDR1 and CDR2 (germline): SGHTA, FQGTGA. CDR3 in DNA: TGTGCCAGCAGCGATGCCCGGGGGGGCCAGGTTGAGCAGTTCTTC. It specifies CASSDARGGQVEQFF.